The present entry profiles one TCR beta chain with its context. What it recognizes is unknown. CDR1 and CDR2 (germline): MNHNY, SVGAGI (reference sequence). The CDR3 sequence is 13 residues long. Trimming stripped 5 bases from V and 7 bases from J, with 11 bases between. The data originate from a study of T cell responses to AZD1222 COVID-19 vaccine. Study-level points and caveats: Elevations in Spike-specific TCR breadth and depth followed administration of two AZD1222 doses. Clonal diversity may have been underestimated in mostly white British donors. Reportedly, close to half of spike-specific TCRs are directed against unmutated variant regions.

Assay used: immunoSEQ multiplex PCR; TCRdb lists only in-frame clones, some missing. Of tens of thousands of clones in the sample, 90% to 95% were seen once. This specimen consisted of peripheral blood, obtained on day 0 of MenACWY control vaccination. This sequence was found in an adult in good health. This chain joins TRBV6-6 and TRBJ1-4, with D possibly being TRBD1 (6 bases). CDR3 nucleotide sequence: TGTGCCAGCAGTAGGGGGGTTCCTGAAAAACTGTTTTTT. Encoded protein: CASSRGVPEKLFF.